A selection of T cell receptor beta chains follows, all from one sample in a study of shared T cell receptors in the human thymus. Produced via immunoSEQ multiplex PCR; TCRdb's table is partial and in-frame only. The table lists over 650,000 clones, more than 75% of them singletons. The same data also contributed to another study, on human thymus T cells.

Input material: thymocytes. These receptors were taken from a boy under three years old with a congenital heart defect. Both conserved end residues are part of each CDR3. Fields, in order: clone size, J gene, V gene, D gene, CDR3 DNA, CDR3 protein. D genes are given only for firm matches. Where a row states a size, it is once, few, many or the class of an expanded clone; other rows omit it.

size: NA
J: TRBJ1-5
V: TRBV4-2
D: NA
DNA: TGTGCCAGCAGCCAAGAAGTTCAGGGGAGCAATCAGCCCCAGCATTTT
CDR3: CASSQEVQGSNQPQHF

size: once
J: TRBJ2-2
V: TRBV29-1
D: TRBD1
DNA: TGCAGCGTTGAGTACGGACAGGGCGCGAACACCGGGGAGCTGTTTTTT
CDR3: CSVEYGQGANTGELFF

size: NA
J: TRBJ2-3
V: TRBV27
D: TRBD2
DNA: TGTGCCAGCAGTTTGCTAGCGGGGGGATTCACAGATACGCAGTATTTT
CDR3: CASSLLAGGFTDTQYF

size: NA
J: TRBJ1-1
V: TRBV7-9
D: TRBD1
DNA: TGTGCCAGCAGATTAAAGGGGGACAGGTTTGAAGCTTTCTTT
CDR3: CASRLKGDRFEAFF

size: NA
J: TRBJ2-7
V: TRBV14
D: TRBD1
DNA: TGTGCCAGCAGTAACAGGGGGCCCAACGAGCAGTACTTC
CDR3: CASSNRGPNEQYF

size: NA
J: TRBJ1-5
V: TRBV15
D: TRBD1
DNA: TGTGCCACCAGCAGAGAAAGCCTCGGGACAGCCAGCAATCAGCCCCAGCATTTT
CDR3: CATSRESLGTASNQPQHF

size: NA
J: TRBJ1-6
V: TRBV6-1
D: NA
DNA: TGTGCCAGCAGTGAGATGTGGCAGGATAATTCACCCCTCCACTTT
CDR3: CASSEMWQDNSPLHF

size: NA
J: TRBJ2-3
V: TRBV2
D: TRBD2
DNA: TGTGCCAGCAGTGAAGTTACTAGCGGGGGAGGAACAGATACGCAGTATTTT
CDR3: CASSEVTSGGGTDTQYF

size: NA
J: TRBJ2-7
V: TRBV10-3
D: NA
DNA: TGTGCCACCGCTGGGGACACCCCCTACGAGCAGTACTTC
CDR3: CATAGDTPYEQYF

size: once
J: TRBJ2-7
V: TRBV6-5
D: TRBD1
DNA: TGTGCCAGCAGTTCCTTTGACAGGGTTTCCAACGAGCAGTACTTC
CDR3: CASSSFDRVSNEQYF

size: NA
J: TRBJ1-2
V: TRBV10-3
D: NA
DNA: TGTGCCATCAGTTCCCCTGGTACAGGGAATTATGGCTACACCTTC
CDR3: CAISSPGTGNYGYTF

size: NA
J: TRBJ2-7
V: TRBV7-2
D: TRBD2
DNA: TGTGCCAGCAGCTTAGCTAGCGGGGCCTCTACCTACGAGCAGTACTTC
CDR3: CASSLASGASTYEQYF

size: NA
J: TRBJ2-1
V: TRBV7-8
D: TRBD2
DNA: TGTGCCAGCAGCTTAGCCCTGGGACTAGCGGGCCCATCGGGTGAGCAGTTCTTC
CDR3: CASSLALGLAGPSGEQFF

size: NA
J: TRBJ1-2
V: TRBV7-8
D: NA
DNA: TGTGCCAGCAGCTCCGGGGATGGCTACACCTTC
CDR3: CASSSGDGYTF

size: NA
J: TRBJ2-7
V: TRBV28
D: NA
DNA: TGTGCCAGCAGTGAACCCCCGACAGCATTCTCCTACGAGCAGTACTTC
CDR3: CASSEPPTAFSYEQYF

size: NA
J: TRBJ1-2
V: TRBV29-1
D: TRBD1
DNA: TGCAGCGTAGCCTACAGGGGCGAGAGCTATGGCTACACCTTC
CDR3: CSVAYRGESYGYTF

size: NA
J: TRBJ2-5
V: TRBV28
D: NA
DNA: TGTGCCAGCAACAGTTCGCCGACGGTGTACCAAGAGACCCAGTACTTC
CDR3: CASNSSPTVYQETQYF

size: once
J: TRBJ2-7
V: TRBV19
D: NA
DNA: TGTGCCAGTAGCAACTCCTACGAGCAGTACTTC
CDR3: CASSNSYEQYF

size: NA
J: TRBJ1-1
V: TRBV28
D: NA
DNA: TGTGCCAGCAGGAGCAACTTCGAGGGAAGTGGGGCTTTCTTT
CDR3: CASRSNFEGSGAFF

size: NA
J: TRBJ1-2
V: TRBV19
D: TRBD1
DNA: TGTGCCAGTAGTAACGACAGGGTTCCCTATGGCTACACCTTC
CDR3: CASSNDRVPYGYTF

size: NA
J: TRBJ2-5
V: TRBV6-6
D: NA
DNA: TGTGCCAGCAGCCTCGACAAAGAGACCCAGTACTTC
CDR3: CASSLDKETQYF

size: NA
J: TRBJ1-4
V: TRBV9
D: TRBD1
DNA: TGTGCCAGCAGCCCGCGCGGACAGGGAACTAATGAAAAACTGTTTTTT
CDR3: CASSPRGQGTNEKLFF

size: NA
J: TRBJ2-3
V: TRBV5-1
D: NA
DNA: TGCGCCAGCAGTGACCGAGGAAGAACAGATACGCAGTATTTT
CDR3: CASSDRGRTDTQYF

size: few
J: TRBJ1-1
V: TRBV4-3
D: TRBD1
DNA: TGCGCCAGCAGCCAAGCCTTGACAGGGCGTAACACTGAAGCTTTCTTT
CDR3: CASSQALTGRNTEAFF

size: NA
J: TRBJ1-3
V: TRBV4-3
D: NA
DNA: TGCGCCAGCAGCCCCCGGGGATTTTCTGGAAACACCATATATTTT
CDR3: CASSPRGFSGNTIYF

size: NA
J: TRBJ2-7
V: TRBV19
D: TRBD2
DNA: TGTGCCAGTAGTATGACTAGCGGGAAGGTTTTCGAGCAGTACTTC
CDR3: CASSMTSGKVFEQYF

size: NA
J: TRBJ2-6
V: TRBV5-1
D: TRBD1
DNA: TGCGCCAGCAGCCCGGGGACAGGGAATACCGGGGCCAACGTCCTGACTTTC
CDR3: CASSPGTGNTGANVLTF

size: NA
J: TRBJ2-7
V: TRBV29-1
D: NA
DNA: TGCAGCGTTCCCGTTGGGGGCGGCGACGAGCAGTACTTC
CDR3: CSVPVGGGDEQYF

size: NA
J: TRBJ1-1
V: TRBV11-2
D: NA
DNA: TGTGCCAGCAGCTTAGACCGAGACTGGGACACTGAAGCTTTCTTT
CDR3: CASSLDRDWDTEAFF

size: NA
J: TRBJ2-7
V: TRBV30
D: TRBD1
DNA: TGTGCCTGGACGGGGAAAAGGACAGGGGGATACGAGCAGTACTTC
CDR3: CAWTGKRTGGYEQYF

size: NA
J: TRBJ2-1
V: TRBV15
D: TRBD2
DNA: TGTGCCACCAGCCCTCGGACTAGCGGGACCTACAATGAGCAGTTCTTC
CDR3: CATSPRTSGTYNEQFF

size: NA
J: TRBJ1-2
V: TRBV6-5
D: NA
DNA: TGTGCCAGCAGTTACGACAGAGAAAACTATGGCTACACCTTC
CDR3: CASSYDRENYGYTF

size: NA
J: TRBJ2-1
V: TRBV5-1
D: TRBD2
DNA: TGCGCCAGCAGCTTGACTAGCGGGGGCCTGCCCTACAATGAGCAGTTCTTC
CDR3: CASSLTSGGLPYNEQFF

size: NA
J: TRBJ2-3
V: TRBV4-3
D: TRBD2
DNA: TGCGCCAGCAGCCAAGTCGGTGGGAGGGCCGGATATACGCAGTATTTT
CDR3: CASSQVGGRAGYTQYF

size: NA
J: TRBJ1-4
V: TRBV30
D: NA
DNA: TGTGCCTGGGCGGGGAGTCTTGGTGAAAAACTGTTTTTT
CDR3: CAWAGSLGEKLFF

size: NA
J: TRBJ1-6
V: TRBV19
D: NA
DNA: TGTGCCAGTACCCGCGGGCCGCTCAGTTATAATTCACCCCTCCACTTT
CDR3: CASTRGPLSYNSPLHF

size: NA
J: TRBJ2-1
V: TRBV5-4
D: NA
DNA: TGTGCCAGCAGCTTGGCCTCTGGGGCTCGTGGCAATGAGCAGTTCTTC
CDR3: CASSLASGARGNEQFF

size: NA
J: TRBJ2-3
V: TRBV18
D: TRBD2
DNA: TGTGCCAGCTCACTCCCTCGGAGCGGGGCCCCCGGAACGCAGTATTTT
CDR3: CASSLPRSGAPGTQYF

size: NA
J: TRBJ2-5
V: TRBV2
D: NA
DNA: TGTGCCAGCAGTAAGCGGCCGAAAGAGACCCAGTACTTC
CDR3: CASSKRPKETQYF

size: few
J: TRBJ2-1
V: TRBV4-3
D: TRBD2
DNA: TGCGCCAGCAGCCAAGGTGGACTAGCGGGGTACAATGAGCAGTTCTTC
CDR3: CASSQGGLAGYNEQFF

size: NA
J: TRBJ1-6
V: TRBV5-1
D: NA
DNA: TGCGCCAGCAGGAAAACATTGGCCCTTAATTCACCCCTCCACTTT
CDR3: CASRKTLALNSPLHF

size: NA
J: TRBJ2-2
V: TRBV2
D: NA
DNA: TGTGCCAGCAGACGTGCCCAGACCGGGGAGCTGTTTTTT
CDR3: CASRRAQTGELFF

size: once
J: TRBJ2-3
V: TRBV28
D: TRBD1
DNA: TGTGCCAGCAGTTTCTATACAGGGGCAGATACGCAGTATTTT
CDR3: CASSFYTGADTQYF

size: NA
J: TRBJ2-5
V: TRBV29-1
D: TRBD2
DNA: TGCAGCGTCGCACTAGCGGGAGGGCCCTCCGCCCAGTACTTC
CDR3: CSVALAGGPSAQYF

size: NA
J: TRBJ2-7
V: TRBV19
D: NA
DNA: TGTGCCAGTAGTATAAGGTTCGGCGGTGGAATCGAGCAGTACTTC
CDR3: CASSIRFGGGIEQYF

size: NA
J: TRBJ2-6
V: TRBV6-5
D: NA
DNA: TGTGCCAGCAGACGACAACTCTCTGGGGCCAACGTCCTGACTTTC
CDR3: CASRRQLSGANVLTF